This T cell receptor beta chain was retrieved from a study of glioma-infiltrating T cells after dendritic cell vaccination. Study at large: Three intradermal dendritic cell vaccine injections were given every two weeks.

V trimming: 4 bases; J trimming: 6 bases; junction bases outside the gene matches: 3. CDR1 and CDR2 (germline): SGHTA, FQGTGA. The CDR3 length is 13 residues. Described time point: after dendritic cell vaccination, including at tumor progression/relapse. As to this clone: Its antigen is not known.

Study results and caveats: TCR clonality showed no direct relationship with survival.

Sequencing used immunoSEQ multiplex PCR; TCRdb keeps in-frame clones, though not all of them. The sample yields 85,000 to 100,000 clones, about 81% seen once. The chain combines TRBV7-3 with TRBJ2-4; 7 bases agree with TRBD2. The input for sequencing was blood, taken after dendritic cell vaccination. This sequence was found in a human donor with glioblastoma. CDR3 region: CASSSSGGNIQYF. The CDR3 bases are TGTGCCAGCAGCTCATCGGGGGGAAACATTCAGTACTTC.